These 9 T cell receptor beta chains originate from one sample sequenced in a study of cytomegalovirus exposure and HLA in healthy donors. The study ran its PCR with 60 Vbeta and 13 Jbeta primers. TCRdb's copy holds only in-frame clones and misses some; the assay was immunoSEQ multiplex PCR. Found here are about 200,000 clones; the top ten clones hold roughly 1.2%. The sequencing input was PBMCs. Every receptor here comes from a girl aged 2 to 9 in good health and CMV-seropositive.

The rearrangement uses TRBV6-6 and TRBJ2-5; D gene uncertain. The CDR3 runs to 14 residues. Deletions cut 0 bases from V and 4 bases from J, with 9 bases between. Germline V gene sequence: CDR1 MNHNY, CDR2 SVGAGI (reference sequence). CDR3 sequence (DNA): TGTGCCAGCAGTTACTCGAGATCTGTAGAGACCCAGTACTTC. Translating gives CASSYSRSVETQYF.

CDR3 bases: TGTGCCAGCAGCCAAGTGTCGAGGGAGGTCGTTGTAGGCACAGATACGCAGTATTTT. Encoded protein: CASSQVSREVVVGTDTQYF. This chain joins TRBV14 and TRBJ2-3, with D perhaps TRBD2 (6 bases). CDR1 is SGHDN and CDR2 is FVKESK in the germline V gene. This CDR3 contains 19 residues. Trimming removed 1 base at V and 1 base at J, with 21 bases between.

The rearrangement joins TRBV28 to TRBJ2-1; 7 bases agree with TRBD1. The length of the CDR3 is 16 residues. Germline-derived CDR1 and CDR2 are MDHEN and SYDVKM. V was clipped by 3 bases and J by 8 bases; unmatched bases: 13. CDR3 loop: CASSLATGVAQDEQFF. The CDR3 DNA reads TGTGCCAGCAGTTTGGCAACAGGGGTGGCACAGGATGAGCAGTTCTTC.

V is TRBV5-4 and J is TRBJ2-1; D unclear. The germline V gene has CDR1 SGHNT and CDR2 YYREEE (reference sequence). The CDR3 has 14 amino acids. V dropped 1 base and J dropped 9 bases, with 14 bases sitting between them. CDR3 residues: CASSLIFGRSEQFF. The CDR3 nucleotides read TGTGCCAGCAGCTTGATCTTTGGTCGGAGTGAGCAGTTCTTC.

The J gene is TRBJ2-7, the V gene TRBV27; 8 bases fit TRBD2. V lost 5 bases, J lost 5 bases, and 17 bases stayed unmatched. Germline lookup yields CDR1 MNHEY and CDR2 SMNVEV (reference sequence). The CDR3 is made up of 17 amino acids. CDR3 DNA: TGTGCCAGCAGTCCCATTGGAGGTAGCGGGATAGTCGACGAGCAGTACTTC. This encodes CASSPIGGSGIVDEQYF.

The J gene is TRBJ1-5, the V gene TRBV7-2; D possibly corresponds to TRBD1 (5 bases). Trimming shortened V by 1 base and J by 6 bases, and 13 bases separated the two germline ends. The CDR3 runs 15 residues. The germline V gene encodes CDR1 SGHTA and CDR2 FQGNSA. The CDR3 region is CASSLGHQGSQPQHF. In DNA form, the CDR3 reads TGTGCCAGCAGCTTAGGTCACCAGGGAAGTCAGCCCCAGCATTTT.

The rearrangement uses TRBV7-9 and TRBJ2-2; D unresolved. Germline V gene lookup returns CDR1 SEHNR and CDR2 FQNEAQ (reference sequence). V lost 5 bases and J 5 bases, leaving 6 bases between the germline ends. This CDR3 region has 12 residues. CDR3 residues: CASSPRTGELFF. CDR3 nucleotides: TGTGCCAGCAGCCCTAGAACCGGGGAGCTGTTTTTT. Combining the CDR3 with reference TRBV7-9 and TRBJ2-2 gives the whole variable domain DTGVSQNPRHKITKRGQNVTFRCDPISEHNRLYWYRQTLGQGPEFLTYFQNEAQLEKSRLLSDRFSAERPKGSFSTLEIQRTEQGDSAMYLCASSPRTGELFFGEGSRLTVL.

The chain is built from TRBV6-5 and TRBJ2-1; no reliable D call. V lost 0 bases and J lost 6, with 9 bases in between. This CDR3 spans 14 amino acids. Germline CDR1 and CDR2: MNHEY and SVGAGI. The CDR3 spells CASSYSYSSNEQFF. The CDR3 region has the DNA TGTGCCAGCAGTTACTCGTATTCCAGCAATGAGCAGTTCTTC.

This chain connects TRBV9 to TRBJ1-6; D gene uncertain. Germline-derived CDR1 and CDR2 are SGDLS and YYNGEE. CDR3 size: 15 residues. The V end was cut by 4 bases, the J end by 9 bases, with 17 bases between. DNA for the CDR3: TGTGCCAGCAGCTCGAACAGCCAGTCAAGTTCACCCCTCCACTTT. Protein product: CASSSNSQSSSPLHF.